Listed below are T cell receptor beta chains from one sample, sequenced in a study of a mutant IDH1 vaccine in newly diagnosed glioma. For these receptors, no antigen is known. Profiling relied on immunoSEQ multiplex PCR, and the TCRdb table lists in-frame clones only, not all of them. Here the sample spans some 61,000 clones, approximately 88% being singletons. The sequencing here drew on PBMCs, taken from a glioma patient whose treatment included an IDH1 peptide vaccine. The receptors were sampled from a man younger than 30 with glioma. Both conserved end residues are part of each CDR3. The D gene is left open where the match is weak. Rows may omit the clone size; those that give it use once, few, many or a size class.

v_gene	d_gene	abundance	j_gene	CDR3aa	CDR3nt
TRBV2	-	-	TRBJ1-1	CASRPIGENTEAFF	TGTGCCAGCAGACCGATAGGGGAGAACACTGAAGCTTTCTTT
TRBV6-5	-	-	TRBJ1-2	CASSYSRQRGYTF	TGTGCCAGCAGTTACTCGAGGCAGAGAGGCTACACCTTC
TRBV4-3	TRBD1	-	TRBJ1-1	CASSHTGVAEAFF	TGCGCCAGCAGCCATACAGGGGTTGCTGAAGCTTTCTTT
TRBV7-2	-	-	TRBJ1-4	CASSLATEKLFF	TGTGCCAGCAGCTTAGCTACCGAAAAACTGTTTTTT
TRBV7-6	-	-	TRBJ1-1	CASSSRQYTEAFF	TGTGCCAGCAGCTCCCGACAGTACACTGAAGCTTTCTTT
TRBV4-3	TRBD1	-	TRBJ1-1	CASSQEQGGYTEAFF	TGCGCCAGCAGCCAGGAACAGGGGGGTTACACTGAAGCTTTCTTT
TRBV4-3	-	-	TRBJ2-1	CASSQDEGSSYNEQFF	TGCGCCAGCAGCCAAGATGAGGGGAGCTCCTACAATGAGCAGTTCTTC
TRBV19	TRBD1	-	TRBJ2-6	CATSRQGRNAGANVLTF	TGTGCCACTTCTCGACAGGGCAGAAACGCTGGGGCCAACGTCCTGACTTTC
TRBV4-3	TRBD1	-	TRBJ1-2	CASSQDRGVSYGYTF	TGCGCCAGCAGCCAGGACAGGGGGGTTAGCTATGGCTACACCTTC
TRBV19	-	-	TRBJ1-2	CASSPPPPAYGYTF	TGTGCCAGTAGTCCCCCGCCCCCGGCCTATGGCTACACCTTC
TRBV18	TRBD1	-	TRBJ1-5	CASSPGQGSNQPQHF	TGTGCCAGCTCACCAGGACAGGGAAGCAATCAGCCCCAGCATTTT
TRBV6-5	-	few	TRBJ1-5	CASSQGAEDQPQHF	TGTGCCAGCAGCCAAGGGGCGGAGGATCAGCCCCAGCATTTT
TRBV5-6	-	-	TRBJ2-1	CASSWKQGSAYNEQFF	TGTGCCAGCAGCTGGAAACAGGGATCAGCCTACAATGAGCAGTTCTTC
TRBV5-6	-	-	TRBJ2-7	CASSLSDGYEQYF	TGTGCCAGCAGCTTGTCGGACGGCTACGAGCAGTACTTC
TRBV4-3	-	-	TRBJ1-3	CASSQEIRGAGNTIYF	TGCGCCAGCAGCCAAGAAATCAGGGGAGCTGGAAACACCATATATTTT
TRBV2	-	-	TRBJ1-5	CASRQGIDQPQHF	TGTGCCAGCAGACAGGGAATTGATCAGCCCCAGCATTTT
TRBV5-1	-	once	TRBJ2-7	CASSLGGDFLYEQYF	TGCGCCAGCAGCTTGGGGGGGGACTTCCTCTACGAGCAGTACTTC
TRBV6-4	TRBD1	-	TRBJ1-5	CASSHRGTGNQPQHF	TGTGCCAGCAGTCACAGGGGAACGGGCAATCAGCCCCAGCATTTT
TRBV19	TRBD1	-	TRBJ1-1	CATQDRGATEAFF	TGTGCCACGCAGGACAGGGGTGCCACTGAAGCTTTCTTT
TRBV19	-	-	TRBJ1-3	CASSYPSGNTIYF	TGTGCCAGTAGTTATCCCAGCGGAAACACCATATATTTT